The table lists the clone carrying this TCR beta chain with many counts. As yet, its antigen is unknown. This specimen belongs to a study of blood T cells in healthy people across ages. Study conclusions and caveats: Estimated diversity that came from one million T cells was considered an underestimate. Any conclusive comparison of naive versus antigen-experienced cells was prevented by using unsorted PBMCs.

Germline V CDR1 and CDR2: MNHEY, SVGEGT. This CDR3 is built from 14 residues. V lost 6 bases to trimming and J lost 6 bases, with 17 bases between them. Sample-barcoded 5' priming and a J-beta primer mix drove a second PCR of about 7 to 11 cycles. Each CDR3 protein is one row after TCRdb ran MiXCR on the 5' RACE reads. The sample includes 900,000 to 950,000 distinct CDR3 sequences, almost 30% of them seen just once. The same data also contributed to another study, on T cells of mothers and their children. From that second work: The study sampled a few healthy Caucasian mothers and their six children. Slightly higher but non-significant overlap marked related mother-child pairs versus unrelated pairs.

This sequence was found in a woman aged 40 to 50 in good health. The sample was blood. The rearrangement joins TRBV6-2 or TRBV6-3 to TRBJ1-2, with a weak D call TRBD1 (6 bases). DNA for the CDR3: TGTGCCAGCAGCCCTTTACGGACAGAGAATGGCTACACCTTC. It encodes CASSPLRTENGYTF.